Presented here are 27 T cell receptor beta chains from one specimen sequenced in a study of tissue T cells after allogeneic stem cell transplantation. Sequencing was performed with immunoSEQ multiplex PCR; in TCRdb, only in-frame clones are kept and a portion is missing. The sample lists some 22,000 clones, roughly two thirds occurring once. The source material was spleen. The receptors were gathered from a female BALB/c mouse in good health. This mouse strain has H2-d as its MHC haplotype.

This clone was seen only once. The genes are named according to mouse. With the read ending 1 residue before the CDR3 end, the germline J gene is used to fill in that end. V and J are TRBV13-2 and TRBJ2-1, with 12 bases that match TRBD2. Germline V gene lookup returns CDR1 NNHNN and CDR2 SYGAGS (reference sequence). V lost 3 bases and J lost 7; bases outside the gene matches: 5. This CDR3 is built from 15 residues. CDR3 sequence reads: CASGVTGGARAEQFF. Partial CDR3 DNA: TGTGCCAGCGGTGTGACTGGGGGGGCGCGAGCTGAGCAGTTC.

Concerning this clone: The germline and genes are mouse ones. The read terminates 1 residue ahead of where the CDR3 ends, so the germline J gene completes it. The genes are TRBV19 and TRBJ1-1; weak D call: TRBD1 (6 bases). V was trimmed by 3 bases and J by 3 bases, leaving 9 bases between them. The germline V gene encodes CDR1 FNHDT and CDR2 SITEND (reference sequence). This CDR3 has 13 amino acids. The CDR3 sequence is CASSRGADTEVFF. CDR3 DNA (partial): TGTGCCAGCAGTAGGGGGGCAGACACAGAAGTCTTC.

A note on this clone: Here the gene names and germline are mouse. The observed sequence ends 1 residue before the CDR3 terminus, with the missing tail filled in from the germline J gene. The chain carries TRBV2 and TRBJ1-1; 7 nucleotides line up with TRBD1. The V segment lost 3 bases and the J segment 4 bases; nucleotides outside the gene matches: 5. Per the germline V gene, CDR1 is LGHNA and CDR2 is YSYQKL. CDR3 size: 14 residues. The CDR3 bases that were read are TGTGCCAGCAGCCAGCGACAGGGTGGCACAGAAGTCTTC. This sequence encodes CASSQRQGGTEVF. The complete CDR3 protein is CASSQRQGGTEVFF.

Turning to this clone: Gene names refer to mouse genes. The CDR3 end lies 1 residue beyond the end of the read and is filled in from the germline J gene. The rearrangement uses TRBV13-2 and TRBJ1-1; D may be TRBD1 (5 bases). The germline V gene has CDR1 NNHNN and CDR2 SYGAGS (reference sequence). Trimming cost V 2 bases and J 1 base, with 9 bases left between them. CDR3 length equals 14 residues. CDR3 bases read: TGTGCCAGCGGTGAAGAGGGGAGGAACACAGAAGTCTTC. Its translation: CASGEEGRNTEVF. The entire CDR3 is CASGEEGRNTEVFF.

With respect to this clone: Mouse germline and gene names are used. The read falls 1 residue short of the CDR3 end, and the missing part is taken from the germline J gene. The chain carries TRBV31 and TRBJ2-2; TRBD2 aligns across 9 bases. This CDR3 has 16 residues. Germline CDR1 reads GKSSPN; CDR2 reads SITVG. Trimming removed 0 bases from V and 2 bases from J; junction bases left unmatched: 4. The CDR3 region is CAWSLELGGNTGQLYF. The DNA read from the CDR3 is TGTGCCTGGAGTCTAGAACTGGGGGGTAACACCGGGCAGCTCTAC.

To note about this clone: Gene names and germline refer to mouse. The part of the CDR3 DNA that was read is TGTGCTAGCAGTAGGAGAAACACAGAAGTCTTC. It yields the protein CASSRRNTEVF. From start to end, the CDR3 is CASSRRNTEVFF. This rearrangement joins TRBV17 to TRBJ1-1, with no clear D. The sequence runs out 1 residue before the end of the CDR3; the remainder is reconstructed from the germline J gene. V lost 3 bases, J lost 1 base, and 3 bases lay in between. Germline lookup yields CDR1 MNHDT and CDR2 YYDKIL. This CDR3 is built from 12 residues.

Concerning this clone itself: Gene names are mouse gene names. The observed sequence ends 1 residue before the CDR3 terminus, with the missing tail filled in from the germline J gene. V is TRBV20 and J is TRBJ1-4; the match to TRBD1 covers 8 bases. There are 14 residues in the CDR3. Trimming cost V 5 bases and J 0 bases; bases outside gene matches: 2. CDR1 is GFQATS and CDR2 is STVNSAI in the germline V gene. The CDR3 region is CGASGGFSNERLFF. Partial CDR3 DNA: TGTGGTGCTTCAGGGGGCTTTTCCAACGAAAGATTATTT.

In its sample, this clone was seen a few times. Each gene name is a mouse one. The observed sequence ends 1 residue before the CDR3 terminus, with the missing tail filled in from the germline J gene. The chain is built from TRBV19 and TRBJ1-3, with 7 bases aligning to TRBD1. The germline CDR1 and CDR2 sequences are FNHDT and SITEND (reference sequence). This CDR3 comprises 13 residues. V lost 5 bases and J lost 2; bases outside the gene matches: 1. The CDR3 reads CASRDRAGNTLYF. CDR3 DNA (partial): TGTGCCAGCAGAGACAGGGCTGGAAATACGCTCTAT. The entire variable domain, with the rest obtained from reference TRBV19 and TRBJ1-3, is as follows: GGIITQTPKFLIGQEGQKLTLKCQQNFNHDTMYWYRQDSGKGLRLIYYSITENDLQKGDLSEGYDASREKKSSFSLTVTSAQKNEMAVFLCASRDRAGNTLYFGEGSRLIVV.

In regard to this clone: Mouse germline and gene names are used. The CDR3 is cut off 1 residue early in the read; its end comes from the germline J gene. This chain joins TRBV13-1 and TRBJ2-4, with 9 bases identical to TRBD1. This CDR3 spans 14 amino acids. The V segment lost 3 bases and the J segment 2 bases; nucleotides outside the gene matches: 1. Per the germline V gene, CDR1 is NSHNY and CDR2 is SYGAGN. CDR3 bases read: TGTGCCAGCAGTGGACAGGGGGTTCAAAACACCTTGTAC. Amino acids: CASSGQGVQNTLY. In full, the CDR3 is CASSGQGVQNTLYF.

About this clone: All gene names here are mouse names. The read finishes 1 residue shy of the CDR3 end, and the germline J gene is used to complete it. The J gene is TRBJ2-4, the V gene TRBV24; 10 positions match TRBD2. The V gene's germline CDR1 is KGHTA and CDR2 FRNEEI. J lost 0 bases, V lost 4 bases, and 4 bases had no gene match. CDR3 length: 16 residues. CDR3 sequence reads: CASSPDWGRSQNTLYF. The covered CDR3 bases are TGTGCCAGCAGTCCGGACTGGGGGAGGAGTCAAAACACCTTGTAC.

On this clone itself: Germline and genes here are mouse. The CDR3 is cut off 1 residue early in the read; its end comes from the germline J gene. The rearrangement joins TRBV15 to TRBJ2-3, with 9 bases that match TRBD2. From germline, CDR1 is SGHND and CDR2 FRSKSL. The CDR3 has 16 amino acids. V shed 1 base and J 2 bases; nucleotides not matched to a gene: 4. CDR3 protein: CASSLGDWVFAETLYF. Partial CDR3 DNA: TGTGCCAGCAGTTTAGGGGACTGGGTCTTTGCAGAAACGCTGTAT.

Of note for this clone: Gene labels here are mouse ones. The read terminates 1 residue before the CDR3 end, so the remaining end is supplied by the germline J gene. The chain has TRBV13-3 and TRBJ2-3; no reliable D call. The V end lost 0 bases, the J end lost 0 bases, and 8 bases lay between the germline ends. The CDR3 runs 15 residues. Germline CDR1 is NNHDY and CDR2 is SYVADS. The part of the CDR3 DNA that was read is TGTGCCAGCAGTGATGACGCGGGTAGTGCAGAAACGCTGTAT. Encoded protein: CASSDDAGSAETLY. The entire CDR3 sequence reads CASSDDAGSAETLYF.

In regard to this clone: The listed genes are named as in mouse. The same CDR3 can be traced to other DNA sequences in this sample. The CDR3 reads CASGEGPNSDYTF. The DNA read from the CDR3 is TGTGCCAGCGGTGAGGGGCCGAACTCCGACTACACC. The chain couples TRBV13-2 to TRBJ1-2; D is perhaps TRBD1 (5 bases). The read finishes 1 residue shy of the CDR3 end, and the germline J gene is used to complete it. This CDR3 region has 13 residues. Germline V CDR1 and CDR2: NNHNN, SYGAGS (reference sequence). With 2 bases removed from V and 2 bases from J, the gap between germline ends came to 7 bases.

In the case of this clone: Gene labels here are mouse ones. The read is 1 residue too short to cover the CDR3 end, so that end is filled in from the germline J gene. The chain employs TRBV13-2 and TRBJ2-1; TRBD2 matches at 7 bases. The V gene's germline CDR1 is NNHNN and CDR2 SYGAGS (reference sequence). With 3 bases clipped from V and 0 bases from J, the junction kept 3 bases outside the gene matches. The CDR3 totals 15 residues. The CDR3 DNA, read in part, is TGTGCCAGCGGTGGGGCTGGGGGTAACTATGCTGAGCAGTTC. Translating gives CASGGAGGNYAEQF. The complete CDR3 reads CASGGAGGNYAEQFF.

With regard to this clone: The genes and germline here are from mouse. The read finishes 1 residue shy of the CDR3 end, and the germline J gene is used to complete it. This chain connects TRBV12-1 to TRBJ2-3, with D possibly matching TRBD2 (5 bases). V was trimmed by 2 bases and J by 0 bases, leaving 8 bases between them. This CDR3 region has 14 residues. Germline V gene data show CDR1 as SGHSN and CDR2 as HYEKVE. The CDR3 sequence is CASSRWVSAETLYF. The CDR3 bases that were read are TGTGCCAGCTCTCGCTGGGTTAGTGCAGAAACGCTGTAT.

To note about this clone: Mouse names are used for the genes. From the germline J gene comes the end of the CDR3, since the read stops 1 residue before it. V and J are TRBV5 and TRBJ2-5, with 7 bases aligning to TRBD1. Germline V gene data show CDR1 as LGHNA and CDR2 as YNLKQL (reference sequence). With V trimmed by 4 bases and J by 3 bases, 7 bases remained unmatched. CDR3 size: 15 residues. CDR3 DNA (partial): TGTGCCAGCAGCCGCCCGGGCAGGGGGCAAGACACCCAGTAC. Residues: CASSRPGRGQDTQY. The entire CDR3 protein is CASSRPGRGQDTQYF.

On this clone: The gene symbols are mouse symbols. The DNA ends 1 residue before the CDR3 does, and the rest of the CDR3 is filled in from the germline J gene. The chain joins TRBV19 to TRBJ2-5, with 9 bases matching TRBD2. The V gene end was trimmed by 2 bases and the J gene end by 5 bases; junction bases not matched to a gene: 6. Germline V gene sequence: CDR1 FNHDT, CDR2 SITEND (reference sequence). The CDR3 contains 15 residues. Incomplete CDR3 DNA: TGTGCCAGCAGTATCACTGGGGGGCGGAGAGACACCCAGTAC. Protein product: CASSITGGRRDTQY. From start to end, the CDR3 is CASSITGGRRDTQYF.

Of note for this clone: Here the gene names and germline are mouse. From the germline J gene comes the end of the CDR3, since the read stops 1 residue before it. The chain joins TRBV13-1 to TRBJ2-5; D unresolved. Germline loops: CDR1 NSHNY, CDR2 SYGAGN. Trimming left V 0 bases short and J 6 bases short, with 8 bases between. This CDR3 has 13 residues. The CDR3 bases that were read are TGTGCCAGCAGTGATGAGAGGGTTGACACCCAGTAC. Its protein product is CASSDERVDTQY. The entire CDR3 is CASSDERVDTQYF.

About this clone itself: Gene names denote mouse genes. The CDR3 is cut off 1 residue early in the read; its end comes from the germline J gene. Other DNA sequences in this sample translate to the same CDR3. The V call is TRBV13-2, the J call TRBJ2-4, with 9 bases identical to TRBD2. V was clipped by 2 bases and J by 0 bases; unmatched bases: 1. This CDR3 contains 15 residues. Germline CDR1 and CDR2: NNHNN and SYGAGS (reference sequence). CDR3 loop: CASGDWGGSQNTLYF. Incomplete CDR3 DNA: TGTGCCAGCGGTGACTGGGGGGGGAGTCAAAACACCTTGTAC.

The table lists this clone with a few counts. Genes and germline come from the mouse. From the germline J gene comes the end of the CDR3, since the read stops 1 residue before it. The J gene is TRBJ2-1, the V gene TRBV2; 7 bases fit TRBD2. V was pared by 0 bases and J by 1 base, with 3 bases of the junction left unmatched. The CDR3 runs to 16 residues. Germline V gene data show CDR1 as LGHNA and CDR2 as YSYQKL. This CDR3 reads CASSQDSGGNYAEQFF. Incomplete CDR3 DNA: TGTGCCAGCAGCCAAGATTCGGGGGGGAACTATGCTGAGCAGTTC.

With regard to this clone: Any gene name here is a mouse gene name. The missing CDR3 end, 1 residue past where the read stops, is filled in from the germline J gene. This chain joins TRBV20 and TRBJ2-7, with D possibly being TRBD1 (5 bases). CDR3 length equals 14 residues. V lost 0 bases and J 3 bases, leaving 12 bases between the germline ends. CDR1 and CDR2 from the germline V gene are GFQATS and STVNSAI. The DNA read from the CDR3 is TGTGGTGCTAGGGATCCAGGACAACTCTATGAACAGTAC. Translation gives CGARDPGQLYEQY. Given in full, the CDR3 is CGARDPGQLYEQYF.

Only a few counts were recorded for this clone. The genes are named according to mouse. The read terminates 1 residue ahead of where the CDR3 ends, so the germline J gene completes it. The rearrangement joins TRBV2 to TRBJ2-7; D is unclear. CDR3 length: 13 residues. With 1 base removed from V and 0 bases from J, the gap between germline ends came to 4 bases. Germline V gene lookup returns CDR1 LGHNA and CDR2 YSYQKL. CDR3 bases read: TGTGCCAGCAGCCAAGGGAGCTCCTATGAACAGTAC. Its protein product is CASSQGSSYEQY. The whole CDR3 is CASSQGSSYEQYF.

This clone is a singleton in its sample. The genes are named according to mouse. The CDR3 end lies 1 residue beyond the end of the read and is filled in from the germline J gene. The chain links TRBV13-2 to TRBJ2-5; D gene ambiguous. This CDR3 spans 13 amino acids. V dropped 4 bases and J dropped 2 bases, with 8 bases sitting between them. Germline CDR1 reads NNHNN; CDR2 reads SYGAGS (reference sequence). The CDR3 reads CASGREGQDTQYF. The sequenced CDR3 bases are TGTGCCAGCGGTCGGGAGGGCCAAGACACCCAGTAC.

A word on this clone: Each gene name is a mouse one. With the read ending 1 residue before the CDR3 end, the germline J gene is used to fill in that end. V usage is TRBV4 and J usage is TRBJ1-1; the match to TRBD1 covers 9 bases. J lost 5 bases, V lost 5 bases, and 6 bases had no gene match. The germline CDR1 and CDR2 sequences are LGHDT and YNNKQL (reference sequence). The length of the CDR3 is 14 residues. CDR3 region: CASSPRDRETEVFF. The CDR3 bases that were read are TGTGCCAGCAGCCCCAGGGACAGGGAGACAGAAGTCTTC.

Note on this clone: The gene symbols are mouse symbols. With the read ending 1 residue before the CDR3 end, the germline J gene is used to fill in that end. Other nucleotide sequences from this sample produce the same CDR3. The V and J genes are TRBV20 and TRBJ1-3, with D perhaps matching TRBD1 (6 bases). The CDR3 totals 13 residues. Germline assignment: CDR1 GFQATS and CDR2 STVNSAI. Deletions cut 0 bases from V and 4 bases from J, with 7 bases between. CDR3 DNA (partial): TGTGGTGCTAGGGACAGGGGAGGAAATACGCTCTAT. Protein: CGARDRGGNTLY. The full CDR3 protein reads CGARDRGGNTLYF.

This clone was observed a handful of times. The germline and genes are mouse ones. Read coverage stops 1 residue before the CDR3 terminus; the germline J gene supplies the remainder. This chain joins TRBV13-3 and TRBJ1-3; 8 nucleotides line up with TRBD1. Germline lookup yields CDR1 NNHDY and CDR2 SYVADS. This CDR3 region has 13 residues. Unmatched junction bases numbered 1, after V lost 7 bases and J lost 1 base. Here the CDR3 reads CASRQGSGNTLYF. The DNA read from the CDR3 is TGTGCCAGCCGACAGGGGTCTGGAAATACGCTCTAT.

Regarding this clone: The genes are named according to mouse. The read falls 1 residue short of the CDR3 end, and the missing part is taken from the germline J gene. The J gene is TRBJ2-5, the V gene TRBV3, with TRBD2 matching over 7 bases. The ends lost 3 bases at V and 0 bases at J; junction bases unmatched: 3. The CDR3 runs 15 residues. Germline values: CDR1 SNHLY, CDR2 FYNGKV (reference sequence). CDR3 sequence: CASSLTGTNQDTQYF. The DNA read from the CDR3 is TGTGCCAGCAGCTTGACTGGGACTAACCAAGACACCCAGTAC.